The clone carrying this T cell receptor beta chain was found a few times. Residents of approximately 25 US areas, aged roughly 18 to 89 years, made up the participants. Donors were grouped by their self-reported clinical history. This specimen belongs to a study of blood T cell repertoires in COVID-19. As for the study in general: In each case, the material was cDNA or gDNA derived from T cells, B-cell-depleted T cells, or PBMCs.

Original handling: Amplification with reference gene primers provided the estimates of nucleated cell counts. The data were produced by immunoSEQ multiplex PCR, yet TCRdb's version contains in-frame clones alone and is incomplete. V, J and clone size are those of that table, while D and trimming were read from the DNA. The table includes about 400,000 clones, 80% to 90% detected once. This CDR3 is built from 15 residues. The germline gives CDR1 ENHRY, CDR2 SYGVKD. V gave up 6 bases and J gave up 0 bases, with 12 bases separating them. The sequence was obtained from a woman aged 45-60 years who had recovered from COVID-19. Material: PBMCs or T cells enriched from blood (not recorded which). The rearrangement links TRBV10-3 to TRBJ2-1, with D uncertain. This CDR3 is CAISLYSSSYNEQFF. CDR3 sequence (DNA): TGTGCCATCAGCCTTTACAGTAGCTCCTACAATGAGCAGTTCTTC.